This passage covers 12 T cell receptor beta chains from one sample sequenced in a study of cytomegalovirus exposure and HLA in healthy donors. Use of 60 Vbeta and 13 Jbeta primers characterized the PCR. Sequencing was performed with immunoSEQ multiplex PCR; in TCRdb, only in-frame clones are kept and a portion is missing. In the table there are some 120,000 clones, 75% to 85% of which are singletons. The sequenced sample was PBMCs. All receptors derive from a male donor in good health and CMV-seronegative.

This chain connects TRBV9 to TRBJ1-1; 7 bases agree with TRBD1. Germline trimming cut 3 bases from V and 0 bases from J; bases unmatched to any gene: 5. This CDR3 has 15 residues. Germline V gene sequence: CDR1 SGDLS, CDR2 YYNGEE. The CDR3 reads CASSEGDRMNTEAFF. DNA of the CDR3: TGTGCCAGCAGCGAGGGGGACAGAATGAACACTGAAGCTTTCTTT. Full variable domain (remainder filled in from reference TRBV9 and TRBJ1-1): DSGVTQTPKHLITATGQRVTLRCSPRSGDLSVYWYQQSLDQGLQFLIQYYNGEERAKGNILERFSAQQFPDLHSELNLSSLELGDSALYFCASSEGDRMNTEAFFGQGTRLTVV.

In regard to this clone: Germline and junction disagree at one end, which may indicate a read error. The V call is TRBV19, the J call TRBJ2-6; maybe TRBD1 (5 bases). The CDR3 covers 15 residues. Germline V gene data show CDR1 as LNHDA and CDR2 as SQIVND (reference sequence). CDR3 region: CASSIRGPGANGLTF. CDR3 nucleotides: TGTGCCAGTAGTATTCGCGGTCCTGGGGCCAACGGCCTGACTTTC.

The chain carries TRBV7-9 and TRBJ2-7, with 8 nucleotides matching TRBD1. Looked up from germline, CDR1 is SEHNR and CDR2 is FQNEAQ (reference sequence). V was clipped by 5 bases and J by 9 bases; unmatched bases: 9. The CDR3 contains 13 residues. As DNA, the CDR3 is TGTGCCAGCAGCCTAGACAGGGGCCTGGGGCAGTACTTC. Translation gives CASSLDRGLGQYF.

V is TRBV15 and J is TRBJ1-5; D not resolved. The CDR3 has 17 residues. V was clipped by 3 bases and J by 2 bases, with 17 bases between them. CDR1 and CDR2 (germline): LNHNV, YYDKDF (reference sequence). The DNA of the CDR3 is TGTGCCACCAGCAGTAATCTAGGGAGGGTTGGCAATCAGCCCCAGCATTTT. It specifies CATSSNLGRVGNQPQHF.

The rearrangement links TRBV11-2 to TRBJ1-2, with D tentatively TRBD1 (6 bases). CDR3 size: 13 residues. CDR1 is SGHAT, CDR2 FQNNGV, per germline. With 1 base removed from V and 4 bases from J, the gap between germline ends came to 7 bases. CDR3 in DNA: TGTGCCAGCAGCTTAGGACAGGCCTATGGCTACACCTTC. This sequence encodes CASSLGQAYGYTF. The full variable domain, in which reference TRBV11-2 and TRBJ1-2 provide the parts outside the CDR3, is EAGVAQSPRYKIIEKRQSVAFWCNPISGHATLYWYQQILGQGPKLLIQFQNNGVVDDSQLPKDRFSAERLKGVDSTLKIQPAKLEDSAVYLCASSLGQAYGYTFGSGTRLTVV.

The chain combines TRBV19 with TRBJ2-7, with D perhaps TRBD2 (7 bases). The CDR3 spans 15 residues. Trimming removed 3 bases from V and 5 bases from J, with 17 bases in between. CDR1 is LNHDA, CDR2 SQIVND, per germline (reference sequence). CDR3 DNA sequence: TGTGCCAGTAGTATTGTGGGGGGGCGCGGAAACGAGCAGTACTTC. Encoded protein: CASSIVGGRGNEQYF.

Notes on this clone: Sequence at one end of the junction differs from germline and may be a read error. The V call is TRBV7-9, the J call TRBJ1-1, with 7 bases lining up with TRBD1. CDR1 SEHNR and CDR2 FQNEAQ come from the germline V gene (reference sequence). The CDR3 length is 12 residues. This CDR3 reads CSSTDRDTEAFF. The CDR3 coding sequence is TGTTCCAGCACCGACAGGGACACTGAAGCTTTCTTT.

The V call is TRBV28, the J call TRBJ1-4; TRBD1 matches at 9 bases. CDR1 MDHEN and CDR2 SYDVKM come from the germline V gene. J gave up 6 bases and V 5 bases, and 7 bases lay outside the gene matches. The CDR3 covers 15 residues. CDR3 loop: CASSPSGQGDEKLFF. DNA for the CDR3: TGTGCCAGCAGTCCCTCGGGACAGGGAGATGAAAAACTGTTTTTT.

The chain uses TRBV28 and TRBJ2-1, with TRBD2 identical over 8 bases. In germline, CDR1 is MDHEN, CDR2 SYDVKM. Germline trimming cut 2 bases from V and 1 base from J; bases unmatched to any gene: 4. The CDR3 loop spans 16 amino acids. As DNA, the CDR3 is TGTGCCAGCAGTTTACGGCCGGGGGGGTCCTACAATGAGCAGTTCTTC. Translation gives CASSLRPGGSYNEQFF.

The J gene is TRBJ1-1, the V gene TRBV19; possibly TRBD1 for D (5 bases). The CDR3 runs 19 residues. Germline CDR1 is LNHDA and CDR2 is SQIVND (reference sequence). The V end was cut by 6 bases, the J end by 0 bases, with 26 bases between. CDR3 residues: CASRTWVAGYFGMNTEAFF. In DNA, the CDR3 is TGTGCCAGTAGGACCTGGGTTGCAGGGTATTTTGGCATGAACACTGAAGCTTTCTTT.

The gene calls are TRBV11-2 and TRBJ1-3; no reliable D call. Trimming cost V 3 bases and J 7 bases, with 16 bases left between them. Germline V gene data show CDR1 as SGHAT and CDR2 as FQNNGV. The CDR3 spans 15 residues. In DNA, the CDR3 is TGTGCCAGCAGCTTGCGGAGGGCCTCGGGGAACACCATATATTTT. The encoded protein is CASSLRRASGNTIYF.

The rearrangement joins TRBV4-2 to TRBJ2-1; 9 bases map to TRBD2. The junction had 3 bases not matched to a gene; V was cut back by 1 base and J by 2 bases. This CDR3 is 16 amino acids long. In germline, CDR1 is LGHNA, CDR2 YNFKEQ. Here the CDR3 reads CASSQVAGGAYNEQFF. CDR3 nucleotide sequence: TGTGCCAGCAGCCAAGTGGCGGGGGGGGCCTACAATGAGCAGTTCTTC.